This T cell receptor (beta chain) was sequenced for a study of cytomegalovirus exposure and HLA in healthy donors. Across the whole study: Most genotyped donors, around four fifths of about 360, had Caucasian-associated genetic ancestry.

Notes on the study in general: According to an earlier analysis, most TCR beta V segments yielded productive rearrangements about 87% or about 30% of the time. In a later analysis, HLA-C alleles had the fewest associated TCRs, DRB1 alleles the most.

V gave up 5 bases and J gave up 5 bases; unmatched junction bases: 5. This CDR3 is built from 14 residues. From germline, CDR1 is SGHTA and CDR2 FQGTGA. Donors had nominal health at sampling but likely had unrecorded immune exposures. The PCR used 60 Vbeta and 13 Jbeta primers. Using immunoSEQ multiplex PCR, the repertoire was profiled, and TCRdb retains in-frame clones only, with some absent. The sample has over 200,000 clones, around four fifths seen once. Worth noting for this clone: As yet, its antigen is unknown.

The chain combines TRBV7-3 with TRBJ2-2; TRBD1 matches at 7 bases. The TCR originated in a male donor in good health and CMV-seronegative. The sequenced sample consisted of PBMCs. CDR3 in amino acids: CASSEGQQTGELFF. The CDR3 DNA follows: TGTGCCAGCAGCGAGGGACAGCAGACCGGGGAGCTGTTTTTT.